These T cell receptor beta chains were read from a single sample in a study of OX40 agonist ivuxolimab in advanced cancers. Some clones are missing from TCRdb's copy, which holds only in-frame ones; the method was immunoSEQ multiplex PCR. This table has about 32,000 clones, about four fifths appearing once. The input for sequencing was CD4+ or CD8+ T cells sorted from blood, taken in a trial of the OX40 agonist ivuxolimab. The receptors shown here come from an adult with an advanced solid tumor such as melanoma, head and neck, liver or kidney cancer. Each CDR3 is given with its conserved first and last residue.

CDR3aa,j_gene,v_gene
CASSLAGRGAYEQYF,TRBJ2-7,TRBV5-1
CASSEAHQGMSGYTF,TRBJ1-2,TRBV6-1
CASSQDTTGGAGANVLTF,TRBJ2-6,TRBV4-2
CASSRLTGDNSPLHF,TRBJ1-6,TRBV4-3
CASSIGLNTEAFF,TRBJ1-1,TRBV7-2
CASSLVGGSSNTEAFF,TRBJ1-1,TRBV7-8
CASSITTSGRSSSYNEQFF,TRBJ2-1,TRBV19
CASSPSYSADTQYF,TRBJ2-3,TRBV7-9
CASSTRNEQYF,TRBJ2-7,TRBV6-6
CASSAVETQYF,TRBJ2-5,TRBV2
CASSDLVNSPLHF,TRBJ1-6,TRBV2
CASSPRTGGSGNTIYF,TRBJ1-3,TRBV11-2
CAISDFTGARLSPEQYF,TRBJ2-7,TRBV10-3
CASSLEGGGTEAFF,TRBJ1-1,TRBV7-3
CASSSNSGRRTDTQYF,TRBJ2-3,TRBV5-4
CSVLTGLPPYEQYF,TRBJ2-7,TRBV29-1
CASSLTGTGDGYTF,TRBJ1-2,TRBV7-3
CASSYGGITEAFF,TRBJ1-1,TRBV7-8
CASTRAGNTDTQYF,TRBJ2-3,TRBV2
CASLLGGSREKLFF,TRBJ1-4,TRBV6-1
CASKKTVLYEQYF,TRBJ2-7,TRBV2
CASSAQLAGTGTQYF,TRBJ2-5,TRBV6-5
CASSSLAGGLEETQYF,TRBJ2-5,TRBV4-2
CASSFGLAGGSSYEQYF,TRBJ2-7,TRBV5-5
CASSLDRTNSPLHF,TRBJ1-6,TRBV7-8
CASSSGQLVNTEAFF,TRBJ1-1,TRBV5-8
CASYRRNTGELFF,TRBJ2-2,TRBV28